This T cell receptor (beta chain) was captured by sequencing in a study of PD-L1 blockade in urothelial cancer listed by TCRdb under 2017. For the study in its entirety: All patients started therapy around 2014 and received atezolizumab 1,200 mg intravenously every 3 weeks. Twenty-five of 29 patients were males with bladder-origin urothelial cancer, and 18 of 29 reported a prior smoking history. An ECOG performance status of 0 or 1 was recorded for the patients, and 0 to 3 prior chemotherapy regimens had been received by the patients. Blood samples were analyzed 3 weeks after the start of treatment (second dose) and 6 weeks after the start of treatment. Blood samples yielded a median of about 150,000 T cells and more than 80,000 unique TCRs, with median clonality 0.080. Somatic, immune and clinical correlates of response to PD-L1 blockade with atezolizumab in urothelial cancer were the focus of an exploratory multi-omic analysis. Pretreatment tumor samples, along with matched peripheral blood serially collected before and after atezolizumab treatment, were subjected to TCR sequencing. Durable clinical benefit meant progression-free survival longer than 6 months, and TCR features were also tested against progression-free and overall survival. In the same patients, whole exome sequencing and RNA sequencing of pretreatment tumors were performed in addition to TCR sequencing. About 10 patients achieved durable clinical benefit and approximately 20 did not. Around 30 patients had pretreatment blood TCR-seq, around 25 had at least one posttreatment blood collection, and around 25 had tumor TCR-seq. Broad study findings and their caveats: Patients with durable benefit showed greater expansion of tumor-associated TCR clones in peripheral blood 3 weeks after starting treatment (n ≈ 20, p = 0.022). Because of the small sample size (n ≈ 30) and the many exploratory analyses performed, the results are intended to be regarded as hypothesis-generating. Improved progression-free and overall survival was associated with having pretreatment peripheral blood TCR clonality below the median.

The CDR3, cysteine through phenylalanine, is 13 amino acids long. Only the CDR3 DNA stays, 39 bases, in frame from base 1. At the junction V is shortened by 5 bases and J by 2 bases, with 9 bases in between. CDR1 is given as SEHNR and CDR2 as FQNEAQ, both from the germline V gene (reference sequence). Regarding this clone: Its antigen remains undetermined. No per-base quality is available; no much larger clone lies one base away.

The time point label corresponds to: peripheral blood 6 weeks after treatment start. A cohort of 25 to 30 patients with locally advanced or metastatic urothelial carcinoma, treated at Memorial Sloan Kettering on a trial protocol, was included. Peripheral blood mononuclear cells were collected pretreatment and during treatment, with between 1 and 8 total time points obtained per patient. The Qiagen DNeasy Blood extraction kit was used to purify genomic DNA from total PBMCs and tumor samples. Collected pretreatment and during treatment, PBMCs were isolated and stored as previously described. To estimate absolute template abundance from read counts, synthetic TCR analog templates were spiked into each PCR. The immunoSEQ assay was used to amplify TCRbeta CDR3 regions from genomic DNA with bias-controlled V and J gene primers. Sequencing of rearranged TCRbeta segments was performed at approximately 20X coverage. The authors' analysis ran thus. Sequencing errors were corrected by clustering and CDR3s were annotated against IMGT to assign V, D and J genes. Downstream analyses used only productive TCRbeta rearrangements and left out out-of-frame or stop-codon sequences. Clonality was calculated as one minus the Shannon entropy normalized by the log of the number of unique productive sequences. Fisher's exact test with Benjamini-Hochberg correction, at a threshold of adjusted p below 0.01, was used to find clones that differed between time points or between blood and tumor. Entries here come from immuneACCESS through TCRdb and include only in-frame sequences with V and J called. Some clones fail to appear in such tables; in the studies checked, an unresolved V gene covers under half of the shortfall, and the cause of the remainder is unknown. The V and J calls and clone size are taken from that table; D and trimming were inferred from the DNA. The table for this sample lists around 48,000 clones; approximately 86% of them were counted only once. Roughly 10% of the sample lies in the top ten.

The chain is made from TRBV7-9 and TRBJ1-1; the D segment cannot be called with confidence. The TCR comes from a man aged 55 to 70 with urothelial cancer. Material: PBMCs, obtained around atezolizumab (anti-PD-L1) treatment. The DNA sequence is as follows: TGTGCCAGCAGCCGCCCTCTAAACACTGAAGCTTTCTTT. The translation is CASSRPLNTEAFF.